A selection of T cell receptor beta chains follows, all from one sample in a study of human T cells and chemical hapten exposure. From the RACE reads, TCRdb called clonotypes with MiXCR, one entry per CDR3 protein. The sample carries roughly 120,000 distinct CDR3 sequences, 9.5% to 13% recorded once. Material: whole blood, obtained in connection with sensitization to the hapten diphenylcyclopropenone (DPC). The receptors here all came from a woman in her forties or fifties with alopecia areata. Some clones in this sample may be carry-over from other donors' samples. The CDR3 runs from the conserved cysteine through the conserved F or W. A D gene is named only where the DNA matches it firmly. Clone sizes are given selectively: once, few, many, or a class where the clone is expanded.

j_call	clone_size	v_call	d_call	cdr3_nt	cdr3_aa
TRBJ1-2	many	TRBV18	NA	TGTGCCAGCTCACCCGACAGGTCCTATGGCTACACCTTC	CASSPDRSYGYTF
TRBJ2-7	few	TRBV6-5	NA	TGTGCCAGTAGTACGAGCGCCGGGTCTAGGGAGCAGTACTTC	CASSTSAGSREQYF
TRBJ2-7	many	TRBV7-9	NA	TGTGCCAGCAGCGCGACCGGGACCTCCTCGGGCGAGCAGTACTTC	CASSATGTSSGEQYF
TRBJ1-1	NA	TRBV18	TRBD1	TGTGCCAGCTCACCGGGTGCGGACAGGGGGACTGAAGCTTTCTTT	CASSPGADRGTEAFF
TRBJ2-7	NA	TRBV11-2	NA	TGTGCCAGCAGCTTCCGGGGCATATACGAGCAGTACTTC	CASSFRGIYEQYF
TRBJ2-7	many	TRBV28	NA	TGTGCCAGCAGTGGGACATTGGGGGAGCAGTACTTC	CASSGTLGEQYF
TRBJ2-3	many	TRBV14	TRBD2	TGTGCCAGCAGCCCTGGACTAGCGACAGATACGCAGTATTTT	CASSPGLATDTQYF
TRBJ2-3	many	TRBV11-2	NA	TGTGCCAGCAGCTTACAGCAAAACACAGATACGCAGTATTTT	CASSLQQNTDTQYF
TRBJ1-5	many	TRBV7-6	NA	TGTGCCAGCAGCTCAGGGATTGTGCAGCCCCAGCATTTT	CASSSGIVQPQHF
TRBJ2-7	NA	TRBV18	NA	TGTGCCAGCTCACCAGGGATGGCCTACGAGCAGTACTTC	CASSPGMAYEQYF
TRBJ1-4	NA	TRBV28	NA	TGTGCCAGCAGTTCTGGCTCTGCAACTAATGAAAAACTGTTTTTT	CASSSGSATNEKLFF
TRBJ1-4	NA	TRBV7-2	NA	TGTGCCAGCAGCTCTGGACAGTACAATGAAAAACTGTTTTTT	CASSSGQYNEKLFF
TRBJ2-6	NA	TRBV27	NA	TGTGCCAGCAGTTTTTCCCGGGGGACATCCAACGTCCTGACTTTC	CASSFSRGTSNVLTF
TRBJ2-7	few	TRBV7-6	NA	TGTGCCAGCAGCTTAGTTACGAGCGGTCTGGGCGAGCAGTACTTC	CASSLVTSGLGEQYF
TRBJ2-7	NA	TRBV3-2	NA	TGTGCCAGCAGCCATTTCCTAGCGGGAGGGCCCCTCTACGAGCAGTACTTC	CASSHFLAGGPLYEQYF
TRBJ1-2	NA	TRBV7-2	NA	TGTGCCAGCAGCCCGTCCAGCTCCTTCTATGGCTACACCTTC	CASSPSSSFYGYTF
TRBJ2-1	many	TRBV12-3/TRBV12-4	NA	TGTGCCAGCACCCTCGGGGATAGCTCGCAGTTCTTC	CASTLGDSSQFF
TRBJ2-1	NA	TRBV19	TRBD1	TGTGCCAGTAGTATACCAGGGGGCGCGACCTACAATGAGCAGTTCTTC	CASSIPGGATYNEQFF
TRBJ1-2	many	TRBV14	NA	TGTGCCAGCAGCCAATCGACAGAGACTAACTATGGCTACACCTTC	CASSQSTETNYGYTF
TRBJ2-1	many	TRBV29-1	TRBD2	TGCAGCGTTGGATTACCTAGCGGGGTTACAGTCTCCTACAATGAGCAGTTCTTC	CSVGLPSGVTVSYNEQFF
TRBJ1-1	NA	TRBV28	NA	TGTGCCAGCGCCGCGCAGAGCACTCACCTGAACACTGAAGCTTTCTTT	CASAAQSTHLNTEAFF
TRBJ2-3	NA	TRBV28	NA	TGTGCCAGCAGTTGGCCGGGGGCACCGCCAGATACGCAGTATTTT	CASSWPGAPPDTQYF
TRBJ1-1	many	TRBV4-1	NA	TGCGCCAGCAGCCTTCATTCCGGGAGGAACCTTAACACTGAAGCTTTCTTT	CASSLHSGRNLNTEAFF
TRBJ2-2	many	TRBV7-6	NA	TGTGCCAGCAGCTTAGCTGGTCTAGCCGCCGGGGAGCTGTTTTTT	CASSLAGLAAGELFF
TRBJ2-1	NA	TRBV29-1	NA	TGCAGCGGCATGAGGGGAGCTCGGGCTTACAATGAGCAGTTCTTC	CSGMRGARAYNEQFF
TRBJ2-5	NA	TRBV18	NA	TGTGCCAGCTCACGATACAGGGAGACGACAGAACCTAGAGAGACCCAGTACTTC	CASSRYRETTEPRETQYF
TRBJ2-5	NA	TRBV7-9	NA	TGTGCCAGCAGCTTAGCGGCCGAGACCCAGTACTTC	CASSLAAETQYF
TRBJ2-3	many	TRBV7-6	TRBD2	TGTGCCAGCAGTCACCCCCCAGTTAGCGGGAGAGGCACAGATACGCAGTATTTT	CASSHPPVSGRGTDTQYF
TRBJ2-7	NA	TRBV28	NA	TGTGCCAGCAGTTTAGCTTGGGGATACGAGCAGTACTTC	CASSLAWGYEQYF
TRBJ2-3	few	TRBV5-1	NA	TGCGCCAGCAGCTTGGCCGGAGGGACGGCCACAGATACGCAGTATTTT	CASSLAGGTATDTQYF
TRBJ1-1	many	TRBV10-3	NA	TGTGCCATCAGTGAGTTAGGGAGGCGGAACACTGAAGCTTTCTTT	CAISELGRRNTEAFF
TRBJ2-7	many	TRBV28	TRBD2	TGTGCCAGCTCGGGAGGGAATTACGAGCAGTACTTC	CASSGGNYEQYF
TRBJ2-5	many	TRBV25-1	TRBD2	TGTGCCAGCAGTGGTATAGCGGGGGGAGAGACCCAGTACTTC	CASSGIAGGETQYF
TRBJ1-2	few	TRBV16	TRBD1	TGTGCCAGCAGCCAAGGACAGGGGGACGGCTACACCTTC	CASSQGQGDGYTF
TRBJ2-1	few	TRBV5-1	TRBD2	TGCGCCAGCAGCTTGCCTGGGCGGGGGTCCAATGAGCAGTTCTTC	CASSLPGRGSNEQFF
TRBJ1-2	many	TRBV7-2	NA	TGTGCCAGCAGCTTAGGCCCCCTTTCAGCAGACTATGGCTACACCTTC	CASSLGPLSADYGYTF
TRBJ1-6	few	TRBV2	NA	TGTGCCAGCAGTGAAACCCGGGGTAGATCACCCCTCCACTTT	CASSETRGRSPLHF
TRBJ2-1	many	TRBV7-7	NA	TGTGCCAGCAGCTTAGGGGGACACTCGAATGAGCAGTTCTTC	CASSLGGHSNEQFF
TRBJ2-5	NA	TRBV20-1	TRBD2	TGCAGTGCTAGTATACTAGCGGGAGACCAAGAGACCCAGTACTTC	CSASILAGDQETQYF
TRBJ2-7	few	TRBV29-1	NA	TGCAGCGTTGTGTCAGGACGGAACGCCTACGAGCAGTACTTC	CSVVSGRNAYEQYF
TRBJ1-5	NA	TRBV28	NA	TGTGCCAGCAGTTTAAGGGGCTGGAATCAGCCCCAGCATTTT	CASSLRGWNQPQHF
TRBJ1-2	many	TRBV11-2	NA	TGTGCCAGCAGCTCCGACAGCTCGCCTTACTATGGTTACACCTTC	CASSSDSSPYYGYTF
TRBJ2-3	many	TRBV6-2/TRBV6-3	NA	TGTGCCAGCAGTTTTCCAGATACGCAGTATTTT	CASSFPDTQYF
TRBJ2-1	few	TRBV20-1	NA	TGCAGCGCTCGGGTAGGACAATTCGACTACAATGAGCAGTTCTTC	CSARVGQFDYNEQFF
TRBJ2-4	few	TRBV6-2/TRBV6-3	TRBD1	TGTGCCAGCAGGACAGGGGGACAAAACATTCAGTACTTC	CASRTGGQNIQYF
TRBJ2-5	many	TRBV6-5	TRBD2	TGTGCCAGCAGTTATACTAGCGGGAGAAAGACCCAGTACTTC	CASSYTSGRKTQYF
TRBJ1-1	few	TRBV2	TRBD1	TGTGCCAGCCGGTATCGGACAGGGGACACTGAAGCTTTCTTT	CASRYRTGDTEAFF
TRBJ2-5	NA	TRBV11-2	NA	TGTGCCAGCAGCTCAGGGGAGCTGGAGACCCAGTACTTC	CASSSGELETQYF
TRBJ1-1	few	TRBV2	NA	TGTGCCAGCAGCGATCAGAGGCCTGAAGCTTTCTTT	CASSDQRPEAFF
TRBJ1-1	many	TRBV12-3/TRBV12-4	NA	TGTGCCAGCAGCAGCCCGGCCAGGGTCTCTGAAGCTTTCTTT	CASSSPARVSEAFF
TRBJ2-1	few	TRBV6-5	NA	TGTGCCAGCAGTTACCGTGACACTTACAATGAGCAGTTCTTC	CASSYRDTYNEQFF
TRBJ2-3	few	TRBV9	TRBD2	TGTGCCAGCAGCTATAGCGGGGGGCCCACAGATACGCAGTATTTT	CASSYSGGPTDTQYF
TRBJ1-1	few	TRBV28	NA	TGTGCCAGCAGTTCGACAGCGAACACTGAAGCTTTCTTT	CASSSTANTEAFF
TRBJ1-6	NA	TRBV7-6	NA	TGTGCCAGCAGCCGGGCCTCCTATAATTCACCCCTCCACTTT	CASSRASYNSPLHF
TRBJ1-6	few	TRBV27	NA	TGTGCCAGCTCGGGTTTAGGGAATTCACCCCTCCACTTT	CASSGLGNSPLHF
TRBJ2-1	many	TRBV20-1	TRBD1	TGCAGTGCTAGAGTCCGGGACAGGGGCTCTCGTACTGAGCAGTTCTTC	CSARVRDRGSRTEQFF
TRBJ2-7	many	TRBV18	TRBD2	TGTGCCAGCTCCCCGGGACTAGCGGGACAGTACGAGCAGTACTTC	CASSPGLAGQYEQYF